The present TCR beta chain was sequenced within a study of blood T cell repertoires in COVID-19 (dated by TCRdb to between 2020 and 2021). Some background on the complete study: Samples covering the acute and convalescent phases of COVID-19 were provided by collaborators in the United States, Italy and Spain. The prospective study material was composed of cDNA or gDNA derived from T cells, B-cell-depleted T cells, or PBMCs. Subjects who had been exposed to COVID-19, were actively infected with it, or had recovered from it provided the deeply sampled blood TCRbeta repertoires that made up the dataset. A freely available public database, intended as a resource for researchers studying the immune response to SARS-CoV-2, is where the repertoires were released. Samples were obtained from the ongoing ImmuneRACE study (first 160 participants) and from about 1,300 subjects provided by 6 global collaborators. Nearly every sample came with metadata listing a de-identified subject ID, COVID-19 status, age in years and sex. HLA class I and class II types, where available, came from metadata supplied by the sample provider rather than from assay-based typing. Study-wide findings and limitations: How much clinical and demographic metadata was included differed by source and by participant, and the metadata was provided uncurated.

The collaborating institutions used their own protocols to collect whole blood in K2EDTA tubes. For TCRbeta analysis, collaborators shipped samples as frozen whole blood, isolated PBMCs, or DNA extracted from either of those sample types. TCRbeta CDR3 regions were amplified from genomic DNA using the immunoSEQ Assay, a bias-controlled multiplex PCR. The authors' pipeline ran thus. Within the assay, amplification of reference gene primers was used to estimate how many nucleated cells each sample contained. Sequence reads were collapsed and filtered to measure the absolute abundance of every unique TCRbeta CDR3 rearrangement. For each sample, productive Simpson clonality was calculated as the square root of Simpson's diversity index across productive rearrangements. In its TCRdb copy, this immuneACCESS table keeps in-frame sequences only and misses some clones. Where compared with another copy, unresolved V genes explain less than half of these, and the others have no known cause. Clone size and V and J calls were adopted from that table, with D and trimming inferred from the DNA. This sample holds around 70,000 clones; roughly 84% were observed only once. 40% to 45% of the sample rests with the top ten.

This clone showed up just once. Its antigen remains unidentified. No base quality values were provided; no much bigger clone lies one nucleotide off. The CDR1 and CDR2 encoded by the germline V gene (reference sequence) are SEHNR and FQNEAQ. From cysteine to phenylalanine, the CDR3 is 15 amino acids long. Of the read, only the CDR3 DNA is kept; its 45 bases are in frame from base 1. After removal of 1 base from V and 6 bases from J, the junction retains 6 bases not matched to a gene. Sequencing was performed on peripheral blood. The chain is assembled from TRBV7-9 and TRBJ2-7; the junction holds 10 bases that match TRBD1. The TCR comes from a man older than 75 with acute or convalescent COVID-19. The CDR3 region: CASSLGGQGNREQYF. The bases are TGTGCCAGCAGCTTAGGGGGACAGGGGAATCGCGAGCAGTACTTC. The variable domain in full, with residues beyond the CDR3 obtained from the reference TRBV7-9 and TRBJ2-7 genes, is DTGVSQNPRHKITKRGQNVTFRCDPISEHNRLYWYRQTLGQGPEFLTYFQNEAQLEKSRLLSDRFSAERPKGSFSTLEIQRTEQGDSAMYLCASSLGGQGNREQYFGPGTRLTVT.